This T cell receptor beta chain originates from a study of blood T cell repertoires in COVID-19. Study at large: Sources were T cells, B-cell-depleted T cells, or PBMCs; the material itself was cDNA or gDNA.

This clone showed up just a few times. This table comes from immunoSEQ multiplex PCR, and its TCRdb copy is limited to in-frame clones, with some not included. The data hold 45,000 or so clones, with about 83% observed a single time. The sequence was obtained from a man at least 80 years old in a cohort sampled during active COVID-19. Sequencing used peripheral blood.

In nucleotides, the CDR3 is TGCGCCAGCAGCCAAGCTTGGCAGACCGGGGAGCTGTTTTTT. This gives the protein CASSQAWQTGELFF. The chain is built from TRBV4-1 and TRBJ2-2; D not resolved. The V end was cut by 1 base, the J end by 5 bases, with 8 bases between. The CDR3 consists of 14 residues. Germline lookup yields CDR1 MGHRA and CDR2 YSYEKL.